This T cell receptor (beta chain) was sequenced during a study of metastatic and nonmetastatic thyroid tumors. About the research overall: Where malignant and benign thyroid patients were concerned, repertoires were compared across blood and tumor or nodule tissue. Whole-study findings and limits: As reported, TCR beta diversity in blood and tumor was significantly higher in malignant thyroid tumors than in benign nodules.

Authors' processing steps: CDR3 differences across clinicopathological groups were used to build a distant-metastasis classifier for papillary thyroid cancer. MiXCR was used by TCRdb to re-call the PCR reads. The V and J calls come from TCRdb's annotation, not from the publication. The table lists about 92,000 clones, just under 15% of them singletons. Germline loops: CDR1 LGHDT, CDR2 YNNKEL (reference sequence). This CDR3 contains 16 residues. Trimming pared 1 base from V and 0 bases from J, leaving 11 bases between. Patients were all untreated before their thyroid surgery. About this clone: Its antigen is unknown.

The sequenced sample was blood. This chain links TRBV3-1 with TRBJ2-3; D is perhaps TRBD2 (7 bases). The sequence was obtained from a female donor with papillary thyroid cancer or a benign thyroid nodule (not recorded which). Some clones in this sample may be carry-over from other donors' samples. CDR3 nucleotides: TGTGCCAGCAGCCAAGCCGGGGGGCCTAGCACAGATACGCAGTATTTT. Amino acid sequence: CASSQAGGPSTDTQYF.